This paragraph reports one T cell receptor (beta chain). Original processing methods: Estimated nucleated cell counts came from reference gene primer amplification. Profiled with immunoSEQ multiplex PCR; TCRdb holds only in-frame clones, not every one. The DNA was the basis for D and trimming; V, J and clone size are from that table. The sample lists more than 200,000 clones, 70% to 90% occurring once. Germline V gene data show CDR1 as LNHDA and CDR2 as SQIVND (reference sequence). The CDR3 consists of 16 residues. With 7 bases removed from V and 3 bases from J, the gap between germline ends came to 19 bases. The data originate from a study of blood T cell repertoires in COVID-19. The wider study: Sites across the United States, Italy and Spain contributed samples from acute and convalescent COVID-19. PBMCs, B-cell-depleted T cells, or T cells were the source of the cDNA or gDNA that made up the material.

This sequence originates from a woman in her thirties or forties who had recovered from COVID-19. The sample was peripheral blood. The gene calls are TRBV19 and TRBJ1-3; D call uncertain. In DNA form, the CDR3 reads TGTGCCAGTACATTATATCCACTAACTCTTGGAAACACCATATATTTT. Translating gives CASTLYPLTLGNTIYF.